Sequencing of this T cell receptor (beta chain) was carried out in a study of OX40 agonist ivuxolimab in advanced cancers. V was pared by 0 bases and J by 0 bases, with 12 bases between. The V gene's germline CDR1 is LGHNA and CDR2 YSLEER. This CDR3 has 17 residues. A note on this clone: No antigen is known for it.

Blood samples were obtained at baseline, cycle 4 day 1, and cycle 7 day 1. Using immunoSEQ multiplex PCR, the repertoire was profiled, and TCRdb retains in-frame clones only, with some absent. This table holds fewer than 65,000 clones, about 90% found once. Study-level results: Normalized T-cell clonal expansion was also low in some nonresponders. Relative to CD4+ cells, CD8+ T cells on average had more expanded clones. Clonal expansion by week 6 occurred in CD4+ and CD8+ blood T cells (at 0.1 to 3.0 mg/kg).

The source of this sequence is an adult with an advanced solid tumor such as melanoma, head and neck, liver or kidney cancer. This specimen was CD4+ or CD8+ T cells sorted from blood, taken in a trial of the OX40 agonist ivuxolimab. This chain links TRBV4-3 with TRBJ1-3, with D uncertain. CDR3 residues: CASSQDIPGNSGNTIYF. CDR3 coding DNA: TGCGCCAGCAGCCAAGATATTCCAGGCAACTCTGGAAACACCATATATTTT.